The clone carrying this T cell receptor beta chain turned up a few times. Mouse gene names apply. The read falls 4 residues short of the CDR3 end, and the missing part is taken from the germline J gene. Cutaneous lymph nodes were pooled and cells sorted by CD4, CD8alpha, NKG2D, NKG2ACE and more. In each case, RNA was isolated and then reverse transcribed into cDNA as the sequencing template. The protocol was immunoSEQ multiplex PCR, while the TCRdb copy is restricted to in-frame clones and leaves out a portion. The repertoire consists of 250,000 or so clones, none detected only once. These data are taken from a study of CD8+ T cells in alopecia areata. The V gene's germline CDR1 is MNHDT and CDR2 YYDKIL. The CDR3 has 16 amino acids.

The chain recombines TRBV17 with TRBJ2-4; 12 nucleotides line up with TRBD2. Sequenced material: CD4+ T cells sorted from a lymph node. This TCR was sampled from a C3H/HeJ mouse with alopecia areata. Strain haplotype at MHC: H2-k. Here the CDR3 reads CASSRGLGGGGNTLYF. CDR3 DNA, as far as it was read: TGTGCTAGCAGTAGGGGACTGGGGGGTGGTGGCAAC.